The entry below gives a single T cell receptor beta chain sequence along with its context. This entry is derived from a study of blood T cell repertoires in COVID-19. The repertoire was sequenced with immunoSEQ multiplex PCR; TCRdb's copy has only in-frame clones and lacks some. The sample comprises roughly 250,000 clones, around 87% of which are singletons, and about 6% rests with the top ten. J lost 3 bases, V lost 6 bases, and 8 bases had no gene match. Per germline, CDR1 SEHNR and CDR2 FQNEAQ (reference sequence). The CDR3 extends over 16 amino acids. The rearrangement uses TRBV7-9 and TRBJ2-3; 11 nucleotides line up with TRBD1. Sequencing was performed on PBMCs or T cells enriched from blood (not recorded which). The TCR was taken from a woman aged 25 to 45 with acute COVID-19. The CDR3 loop is CASRLPGTGGTDTQYF. CDR3 bases: TGTGCCAGCAGACTCCCCGGGACAGGGGGTACAGATACGCAGTATTTT.